The 30 T cell receptor beta chains below all came from one sample that was sequenced in a study of long-term antiretroviral therapy in people with HIV. It was version v3.0 of the immunoSEQ assay that was run at survey level. The protocol was immunoSEQ multiplex PCR, while the TCRdb copy is restricted to in-frame clones and leaves out a portion. Of tens of thousands of clones listed, about 94% are singletons. Sequenced here: unsorted PBMCs, sampled 4.1 years after starting antiretroviral therapy. The receptors were sampled from a woman in her forties or fifties with HIV.

This chain links TRBV5-1 with TRBJ1-1, with 7 bases fitting TRBD1. V lost 4 bases and J lost 0; bases outside the gene matches: 6. Looked up from germline, CDR1 is SGHRS and CDR2 is YFSETQ. There are 15 residues in the CDR3. CDR3: CASSTGQAMNTEAFF. The CDR3, as DNA: TGCGCCAGCAGCACCGGACAGGCGATGAACACTGAAGCTTTCTTT.

The V and J genes are TRBV7-2 and TRBJ2-7, with 10 bases fitting TRBD2. This CDR3 has 15 amino acids. Trimming cost V 1 base and J 3 bases; bases outside gene matches: 3. Germline assignment: CDR1 SGHTA and CDR2 FQGNSA. For the CDR3, the DNA is TGTGCCAGCAGCTTAGAACTAGCGGGGAGCTACGAGCAGTACTTC. Its translation is CASSLELAGSYEQYF.

The chain employs TRBV6-6 and TRBJ2-1; no reliable D call. The germline gives CDR1 MNHNY, CDR2 SVGAGI (reference sequence). V lost 7 bases, J lost 1 base, and 11 bases lay in between. The CDR3 runs to 14 residues. CDR3 loop: CASIRTGSYNEQFF. The CDR3 coding sequence is TGTGCCAGCATCCGGACCGGGTCCTACAATGAGCAGTTCTTC.

The genes are TRBV19 and TRBJ2-3; no firm D call. Germline V CDR1 and CDR2: LNHDA, SQIVND (reference sequence). The CDR3 is made up of 11 amino acids. The V and J ends lost 4 bases and 2 bases respectively, with 1 base between them. The CDR3 bases are TGTGCCAGTAGTAACACAGATACGCAGTATTTT. It yields the protein CASSNTDTQYF.

V gene TRBV6-5 combines with J gene TRBJ1-6; 10 bases are shared with TRBD1. V shed 2 bases and J 7 bases; nucleotides not matched to a gene: 5. Germline loops: CDR1 MNHEY, CDR2 SVGAGI. This CDR3 is 16 amino acids long. CDR3 sequence (DNA): TGTGCCAGCAGTTACCCGTCGGGACAGGGGAATTCACCCCTCCACTTT. It is translated as CASSYPSGQGNSPLHF.

The gene calls are TRBV5-1 and TRBJ2-3; D is unresolved. The CDR3 consists of 16 residues. Trimming pared 0 bases from V and 0 bases from J, leaving 11 bases between. The germline V gene has CDR1 SGHRS and CDR2 YFSETQ. DNA for the CDR3: TGCGCCAGCAGCTTGGTCGGGTCTGCTAGCACAGATACGCAGTATTTT. It translates to CASSLVGSASTDTQYF.

Comments on this clone: An end of the junction does not agree with germline; a read error may underlie this. This rearrangement joins TRBV7-9 to TRBJ2-7; 8 nucleotides align to TRBD1. CDR3 length: 11 amino acids. The germline gives CDR1 SEHNR, CDR2 FQNEAQ (reference sequence). The CDR3 reads CASSSGTGLSF. The CDR3 region has the DNA TGTGCCAGCAGCTCCGGGACAGGCCTTTCCTTC. Together with reference TRBV7-9 and TRBJ2-7, the CDR3 gives the full variable domain: DTGVSQNPRHKITKRGQNVTFRCDPISEHNRLYWYRQTLGQGPEFLTYFQNEAQLEKSRLLSDRFSAERPKGSFSTLEIQRTEQGDSAMYLCASSSGTGLSFGPGTRLTVT.

This CDR3 is CASSTTALVYEQYF. In nucleotides, the CDR3 is TGTGCCAGTAGTACGACAGCGTTAGTCTACGAGCAGTACTTC. V usage is TRBV19 and J usage is TRBJ2-7; D might be TRBD1 (5 bases). The V end lost 4 bases, the J end lost 3 bases, and 13 bases lay between the germline ends. Germline V gives CDR1 LNHDA, CDR2 SQIVND (reference sequence). The CDR3 is made up of 14 amino acids.

The rearrangement links TRBV5-4 to TRBJ2-7; 8 bases agree with TRBD2. Per germline, CDR1 SGHNT and CDR2 YYREEE (reference sequence). Trimming removed 2 bases from V and 2 bases from J; junction bases left unmatched: 9. The CDR3 loop spans 16 amino acids. The CDR3: CASSLTSGGPPYEQYF. In DNA form, the CDR3 reads TGTGCCAGCAGCTTAACAAGCGGGGGCCCTCCCTACGAGCAGTACTTC.

V is TRBV4-3 and J is TRBJ1-4; tentatively, D is TRBD1 (6 bases). The CDR3 contains 14 residues. Germline values: CDR1 LGHNA, CDR2 YSLEER. V shed 6 bases and J shed 3 bases, with 11 bases lying between them. CDR3: CASSPDRSNEKLFF. The CDR3, as DNA: TGCGCCAGCAGTCCAGACAGGTCTAATGAAAAACTGTTTTTT.

V is TRBV18 and J is TRBJ2-3; 10 nucleotides match TRBD2. This CDR3 has 17 amino acids. Per germline, CDR1 KGHSH and CDR2 LQKENI. Trimming at V came to 3 bases and at J to 1 base, leaving 7 bases not matched to a gene. DNA for the CDR3: TGTGCCAGCTCACCCTCCCCTCTAGCGGGGGGCACAGATACGCAGTATTTT. Translated, it gives CASSPSPLAGGTDTQYF.

The CDR3 region is CASSPQGLDGYTF. The CDR3 region has the DNA TGTGCCAGCAGTCCGCAGGGGCTAGATGGCTACACCTTC. The V call is TRBV27, the J call TRBJ1-2; TRBD1 is a possible D gene (6 bases). Germline-derived CDR1 and CDR2 are MNHEY and SMNVEV (reference sequence). V lost 5 bases to trimming and J lost 6 bases, with 13 bases between them. This CDR3 spans 13 amino acids.

This chain connects TRBV2 to TRBJ2-4; D ambiguous. The CDR3 loop spans 14 amino acids. The ends were cut back, 8 bases at V and 0 bases at J, with 11 bases in the middle. The V gene's germline CDR1 is SNHLY and CDR2 FYNNEI. For the CDR3, the DNA is TGTGCCAGCGACACCGAGCTAGCCAAAAACATTCAGTACTTC. Encoded protein: CASDTELAKNIQYF. Full variable domain (rest looked up from reference TRBV2 and TRBJ2-4): EPEVTQTPSHQVTQMGQEVILRCVPISNHLYFYWYRQILGQKVEFLVSFYNNEISEKSEIFDDQFSVERPDGSNFTLKIRSTKLEDSAMYFCASDTELAKNIQYFGAGTRLSVL.

The genes are TRBV2 and TRBJ2-1; the match to TRBD1 covers 8 bases. In germline, CDR1 is SNHLY, CDR2 FYNNEI. With 8 bases clipped from V and 2 bases from J, the junction kept 5 bases outside the gene matches. The CDR3 is made up of 14 amino acids. Written as DNA, the CDR3 is TGTGCCAGCGGGGACAGGCGTACCTACAATGAGCAGTTCTTC. It encodes CASGDRRTYNEQFF. Based on the CDR3 plus reference TRBV2 and TRBJ2-1, the full variable domain is EPEVTQTPSHQVTQMGQEVILRCVPISNHLYFYWYRQILGQKVEFLVSFYNNEISEKSEIFDDQFSVERPDGSNFTLKIRSTKLEDSAMYFCASGDRRTYNEQFFGPGTRLTVL.

The chain links TRBV30 to TRBJ1-2; unclear D gene. Germline V gene data show CDR1 as GTSNPN and CDR2 as SVGIG (reference sequence). The CDR3 runs 13 residues. V was shortened by 4 bases and J by 1 base, with 10 bases between the two germline ends. CDR3 nucleotide sequence: TGTGCCTGGACCCTTACAGTTAACTATGGCTACACCTTC. Protein sequence: CAWTLTVNYGYTF. The complete variable domain, with remaining parts taken from reference TRBV30 and TRBJ1-2, reads SQTIHQWPATLVQPVGSPLSLECTVEGTSNPNLYWYRQAAGRGLQLLFYSVGIGQISSEVPQNLSASRPQDRQFILSSKKLLLSDSGFYLCAWTLTVNYGYTFGSGTRLTVV.

In this sample, this clone turned up a few times. This rearrangement joins TRBV19 to TRBJ2-5; D is ambiguous. The germline V gene encodes CDR1 LNHDA and CDR2 SQIVND (reference sequence). The CDR3 sequence is 14 residues long. The V gene lost 3 bases and the J gene lost 2 bases, with 10 bases spanning the gap. The CDR3 DNA is TGTGCCAGTAGTATCCCCCAGATACAAGAGACCCAGTACTTC. Translated, it gives CASSIPQIQETQYF.

The sample holds a few counts of this clone. The chain carries TRBV11-1 and TRBJ2-2; no firm D call. The CDR3 is made up of 14 amino acids. Germline CDR1 is SGHAT and CDR2 is FQDESV (reference sequence). Trimming removed 3 bases at V and 4 bases at J, with 9 bases between. This CDR3 reads CASSFYDGTGELFF. CDR3 sequence (DNA): TGTGCCAGCAGCTTTTATGACGGCACCGGGGAGCTGTTTTTT.

This clone was seen once. V and J are TRBV2 and TRBJ2-7, with a possible D match to TRBD2 (5 bases). Trimming left V 5 bases short and J 3 bases short, with 11 bases between. Germline loops: CDR1 SNHLY, CDR2 FYNNEI. The CDR3 covers 13 residues. The CDR3 region is CASSFGLSYEQYF. CDR3 DNA: TGTGCCAGCAGTTTTGGACTCAGCTACGAGCAGTACTTC.

The V and J genes are TRBV5-6 and TRBJ1-1; 8 bases match TRBD1. The V gene end was trimmed by 2 bases and the J gene end by 1 base; junction bases not matched to a gene: 4. The CDR3 is made up of 15 amino acids. The V gene's germline CDR1 is SGHDT and CDR2 YYEEEE. The CDR3 loop reads CASSFRDRKNTEAFF. For the CDR3, the DNA is TGTGCCAGCAGCTTCCGGGACAGGAAGAACACTGAAGCTTTCTTT.

V usage is TRBV28 and J usage is TRBJ1-2; no reliable D call. Looked up from germline, CDR1 is MDHEN and CDR2 is SYDVKM. Trimming pared 4 bases from V and 1 base from J, leaving 7 bases between. The CDR3 has 13 amino acids. The CDR3 loop reads CASSSSGNYGYTF. CDR3 bases: TGTGCCAGCAGTTCATCCGGTAACTATGGCTACACCTTC.

The rearrangement joins TRBV9 to TRBJ2-3, with 12 bases identical to TRBD2. Germline CDR1 SGDLS, CDR2 YYNGEE. The junction had 15 bases not matched to a gene; V was cut back by 4 bases and J by 0 bases. The CDR3 is made up of 20 amino acids. This CDR3 reads CASSPQGTSGLKSSTDTQYF. Here the CDR3 DNA reads TGTGCCAGCAGCCCCCAGGGGACTAGCGGGTTGAAGTCTAGCACAGATACGCAGTATTTT.

This rearrangement joins TRBV4-1 to TRBJ2-5; D is uncertain. The CDR3 extends over 14 amino acids. CDR1 is MGHRA and CDR2 is YSYEKL in the germline V gene. The V gene lost 4 bases and the J gene lost 0 bases, with 9 bases spanning the gap. CDR3 DNA: TGCGCCAGCAGCCCCGGTGGCTACCAAGAGACCCAGTACTTC. It yields the protein CASSPGGYQETQYF.

V is TRBV6-6 and J is TRBJ1-1; 7 nucleotides match TRBD1. V was clipped by 5 bases and J by 0 bases; unmatched bases: 6. Germline V CDR1 and CDR2: MNHNY, SVGAGI (reference sequence). The CDR3 is 15 residues long. Written as DNA, the CDR3 is TGTGCCAGCAGTGCGAGGGACAGAATGAACACTGAAGCTTTCTTT. This translates into CASSARDRMNTEAFF.

The chain couples TRBV18 to TRBJ1-3; a possible D gene is TRBD1 (5 bases). CDR3 size: 15 residues. Germline values: CDR1 KGHSH, CDR2 LQKENI. V lost 3 bases and J lost 3, with 12 bases in between. As DNA, the CDR3 is TGTGCCAGCTCACCGACCGGAGGGGTTGGAAACACCATATATTTT. This gives the protein CASSPTGGVGNTIYF.

This sequence joins TRBV30 and TRBJ1-4; D is ambiguous. The CDR3 consists of 13 residues. The V and J ends lost 0 bases and 8 bases respectively, with 10 bases between them. Germline lookup yields CDR1 GTSNPN and CDR2 SVGIG (reference sequence). The CDR3 protein is CAWSVSGIEKLFF. The CDR3 nucleotides are TGTGCCTGGAGTGTATCGGGGATCGAAAAACTGTTTTTT.

This sequence joins TRBV9 and TRBJ1-1, with D perhaps matching TRBD1 (6 bases). Trimming took off 6 bases at V and 1 base at J, with 13 bases between the two ends. CDR1 and CDR2 (germline): SGDLS, YYNGEE. This CDR3 has 14 amino acids. CDR3 in DNA: TGTGCCAGCACCCGACGGACAGCGAACACTGAAGCTTTCTTT. It is translated as CASTRRTANTEAFF.

The chain links TRBV4-2 to TRBJ2-1; maybe TRBD2 (6 bases). The CDR3 has 17 amino acids. Trimming pared 1 base from V and 1 base from J, leaving 14 bases between. Germline CDR1 and CDR2: LGHNA and YNFKEQ. CDR3 sequence reads: CASSQVSAGMSYNEQFF. The CDR3 coding sequence is TGTGCCAGCAGCCAAGTTTCCGCGGGGATGTCCTACAATGAGCAGTTCTTC.

The chain has TRBV18 and TRBJ2-7, with 7 bases identical to TRBD1. CDR3 length: 12 amino acids. The germline CDR1 and CDR2 sequences are KGHSH and LQKENI. The ends lost 3 bases at V and 5 bases at J; junction bases unmatched: 1. The CDR3 here is CASSPQGDEQYF. In nucleotides, the CDR3 is TGTGCCAGCTCACCTCAGGGGGACGAGCAGTACTTC.

The V call is TRBV6-1, the J call TRBJ2-5, with TRBD1 matching over 7 bases. J was trimmed by 2 bases and V by 6 bases; bases with no gene match: 9. Germline-derived CDR1 and CDR2 are MNHNS and SASEGT. This CDR3 region has 15 residues. The DNA for the CDR3 is TGTGCCAGCAGGGAACAGGGGAAGGGACAAGAGACCCAGTACTTC. This encodes CASREQGKGQETQYF.

The chain links TRBV7-2 to TRBJ2-6, with TRBD1 matching over 9 bases. Germline assignment: CDR1 SGHTA and CDR2 FQGNSA. J gave up 4 bases and V 1 base, and 5 bases lay outside the gene matches. This CDR3 spans 17 amino acids. The CDR3: CASSLVGQGYGANVLTF. The CDR3 DNA follows: TGTGCCAGCAGCTTAGTGGGACAGGGTTACGGGGCCAACGTCCTGACTTTC.